The 24 T cell receptor beta chains reported below all come from one sample, sequenced in a study of shared clonotypes between healthy human individuals. Terminally differentiated effector memory CD45RA+ cells were excluded by CCR7 positive selection of CD45RO-negative cells. The data were produced by immunoSEQ multiplex PCR, yet TCRdb's version contains in-frame clones alone and is incomplete. In the table there are about 2 million clones, about 95% of which are singletons. Material for sequencing was naive CD8+ T cells sorted from blood. These receptor sequences come from a young man in good health.

The rearrangement joins TRBV7-9 to TRBJ1-1, with 8 positions matching TRBD1. Per germline, CDR1 SEHNR and CDR2 FQNEAQ (reference sequence). This CDR3 region has 14 residues. V gave up 1 base and J gave up 6 bases; unmatched junction bases: 4. CDR3 coding DNA: TGTGCCAGCAGCTTAGTCGACAGGGGACCTGAAGCTTTCTTT. As protein: CASSLVDRGPEAFF. Full variable domain (rest looked up from reference TRBV7-9 and TRBJ1-1): DTGVSQNPRHKITKRGQNVTFRCDPISEHNRLYWYRQTLGQGPEFLTYFQNEAQLEKSRLLSDRFSAERPKGSFSTLEIQRTEQGDSAMYLCASSLVDRGPEAFFGQGTRLTVV.

CDR3 nucleotides: TGTGCCAGTAGAGGCGAGGGGTCCTACGAGCAGTACTTC. Its translation: CASRGEGSYEQYF. V gene TRBV19 combines with J gene TRBJ2-7; the D gene could be TRBD1 or TRBD2 (5 bases each). Germline-derived CDR1 and CDR2 are LNHDA and SQIVND (reference sequence). Trimming removed 6 bases at V and 1 base at J, with 10 bases between. The CDR3 has 13 amino acids.

The chain links TRBV7-9 to TRBJ2-1, with 7 bases fitting TRBD1. The germline CDR1 and CDR2 sequences are SEHNR and FQNEAQ (reference sequence). The CDR3 is 16 amino acids. V lost 5 bases, J lost 5 bases, and 12 bases stayed unmatched. CDR3 amino acids: CASSTTVTGFDNEQFF. For the CDR3, the DNA is TGTGCCAGCAGCACCACGGTGACAGGGTTCGACAATGAGCAGTTCTTC.

The genes are TRBV4-1 and TRBJ2-3; D gene unclear. The CDR3 extends over 14 amino acids. Germline CDR1 reads MGHRA; CDR2 reads YSYEKL. V was cut by 4 bases and J by 1 base, with 9 bases left in between. The CDR3 nucleotides read TGCGCCAGCAGCCCGACCCTCCGCACAGATACGCAGTATTTT. Protein sequence: CASSPTLRTDTQYF.

The chain is built from TRBV21-1 and TRBJ2-1; the D call TRBD2 from the table was never checked on the DNA. TRBV21-1 is an annotated pseudogene. The CDR3 has 13 amino acids. In DNA, the CDR3 is TGTGCCAGCAGCAAAACCCTAACTGGTGAGCAGTTCTTC. Encoded protein: CASSKTLTGEQFF.

The chain has TRBV28 and TRBJ2-3; D not resolved. Trimming removed 5 bases at V and 2 bases at J, with 8 bases between. Germline V CDR1 and CDR2: MDHEN, SYDVKM. The CDR3 consists of 13 residues. The CDR3 region has the DNA TGTGCCAGCAGTATGGGTGTCACAGATACGCAGTATTTT. Translated, it gives CASSMGVTDTQYF. The full variable domain, rest sourced from reference TRBV28 and TRBJ2-3, is DVKVTQSSRYLVKRTGEKVFLECVQDMDHENMFWYRQDPGLGLRLIYFSYDVKMKEKGDIPEGYSVSREKKERFSLILESASTNQTSMYLCASSMGVTDTQYFGPGTRLTVL.

This chain uses TRBV15 with TRBJ1-4; perhaps TRBD1 as D (5 bases). Germline assignment: CDR1 LNHNV and CDR2 YYDKDF (reference sequence). This CDR3 has 15 residues. V was shortened by 1 base and J by 7 bases, with 13 bases between the two germline ends. This CDR3 is CATSRGAGGSEKLFF. In DNA form, the CDR3 reads TGTGCCACCAGCAGAGGCGCGGGGGGAAGTGAAAAACTGTTTTTT. Supplemented by reference TRBV15 and TRBJ1-4, the full variable domain reads DAMVIQNPRYQVTQFGKPVTLSCSQTLNHNVMYWYQQKSSQAPKLLFHYYDKDFNNEADTPDNFQSRRPNTSFCFLDIRSPGLGDTAMYLCATSRGAGGSEKLFFGSGTQLSVL.

As to this clone: Other DNA sequences in the sample encode the same CDR3. The genes are TRBV4-2 and TRBJ2-3, with TRBD2 matching 10 bases. V gave up 0 bases and J gave up 4 bases; unmatched junction bases: 7. Germline CDR1 LGHNA, CDR2 YNFKEQ. The CDR3 runs to 17 residues. The CDR3: CASSQEPAGGPSDTQYF. DNA for the CDR3: TGTGCCAGCAGCCAAGAACCAGCGGGGGGGCCCTCAGATACGCAGTATTTT.

The CDR3 nucleotides read TGTGCCAGCAGTTACATCGGTATGGGGACTGAAGCTTTCTTT. This gives the protein CASSYIGMGTEAFF. The V gene is TRBV6-5, the J gene TRBJ1-1, with no clear D. V was pared by 2 bases and J by 5 bases, with 12 bases between. Germline CDR1 reads MNHEY; CDR2 reads SVGAGI. This CDR3 is built from 14 residues.

The chain recombines TRBV4-3 with TRBJ2-1; D might be TRBD2 (5 bases). Germline loops: CDR1 LGHNA, CDR2 YSLEER. Trimming stripped 3 bases from V and 9 bases from J, with 9 bases between. The CDR3 has 12 residues. DNA for the CDR3: TGCGCCAGCAGCCACCTTGAGGGTGAGCAGTTCTTC. This translates into CASSHLEGEQFF.

This clone was counted only a few times. The rearrangement joins TRBV13 to TRBJ1-6; D is perhaps TRBD1 (6 bases). CDR1 is PRHDT and CDR2 is FYEKMQ in the germline V gene (reference sequence). The CDR3 totals 12 residues. V was shortened by 6 bases and J by 8 bases, with 8 bases between the two germline ends. As DNA, the CDR3 is TGTGCCAGCAGAACAGGGTATTCACCCCTCCACTTT. It codes for CASRTGYSPLHF.

The chain employs TRBV7-2 and TRBJ2-1; 9 bases agree with TRBD1. This CDR3 contains 16 residues. With 5 bases clipped from V and 2 bases from J, the junction kept 7 bases outside the gene matches. Germline V gives CDR1 SGHTA, CDR2 FQGNSA. The DNA of the CDR3 is TGTGCCAGCAGCGGAACAGGGGGCTTAACCTACAATGAGCAGTTCTTC. This sequence encodes CASSGTGGLTYNEQFF.

This clone has more than one count but fewer than ten. The DNA of the CDR3 is TGTGCCAGCAGCACCTGGGAGCATCTTGAAACCGGGGAGCTGTTTTTT. Amino acid sequence: CASSTWEHLETGELFF. The chain recombines TRBV7-9 with TRBJ2-2, with D perhaps matching TRBD2 (5 bases). The CDR3 totals 16 residues. Germline V gene sequence: CDR1 SEHNR, CDR2 FQNEAQ (reference sequence). With 5 bases removed from V and 5 bases from J, the gap between germline ends came to 18 bases.

This clone has only one observation. This chain connects TRBV2 to TRBJ1-6, with TRBD1 matching 9 bases. The junction had 8 bases not matched to a gene; V was cut back by 6 bases and J by 8 bases. This CDR3 is built from 15 residues. Germline V lookup: CDR1 SNHLY, CDR2 FYNNEI. DNA of the CDR3: TGTGCCAGCAGGATAGACGGGACAGGGTATTCACCCCTCCACTTT. Translated: CASRIDGTGYSPLHF.

V is TRBV5-6 and J is TRBJ2-7, with a weak D call TRBD1 (5 bases). V shed 4 bases and J shed 3 bases, with 14 bases lying between them. The CDR3 extends over 14 amino acids. The germline V gene encodes CDR1 SGHDT and CDR2 YYEEEE. The CDR3 protein is CASSPSEQGYEQYF. The CDR3 nucleotides are TGTGCCAGCAGCCCCTCTGAGCAGGGCTACGAGCAGTACTTC.

The chain is built from TRBV6-1 and TRBJ1-4; D possibly corresponds to TRBD1 (6 bases). Between the trimmed V and J ends, which lost 1 base and 5 bases, there was a span of 11 bases. Germline lookup yields CDR1 MNHNS and CDR2 SASEGT. The CDR3 loop spans 15 amino acids. This chain's CDR3 is CASSEEVRGNEKLFF. CDR3 sequence (DNA): TGTGCCAGCAGTGAAGAAGTGAGGGGGAATGAAAAACTGTTTTTT.

This chain joins TRBV5-6 and TRBJ2-7; 7 bases are a match to TRBD1. Germline V gene data show CDR1 as SGHDT and CDR2 as YYEEEE. After removal of 4 bases from V and 3 bases from J, the junction contained 7 bases not matched to a gene. This CDR3 contains 14 residues. The CDR3 reads CASSIYGDSYEQYF. CDR3 sequence (DNA): TGTGCCAGCAGCATTTACGGGGACAGCTACGAGCAGTACTTC.

CDR3 bases: TGTGCCAGTAGTGCCCTATCTATTGTGGTTGGCACTGAAGCTTTCTTT. Protein: CASSALSIVVGTEAFF. The chain has TRBV19 and TRBJ1-1; D uncertain. The CDR3 runs to 16 residues. V was trimmed by 5 bases and J by 4 bases, leaving 20 bases between them. In germline, CDR1 is LNHDA, CDR2 SQIVND (reference sequence). Full variable domain (outside the CDR3, taken from reference TRBV19 and TRBJ1-1): DGGITQSPKYLFRKEGQNVTLSCEQNLNHDAMYWYRQDPGQGLRLIYYSQIVNDFQKGDIAEGYSVSREKKESFPLTVTSAQKNPTAFYLCASSALSIVVGTEAFFGQGTRLTVV.

The chain recombines TRBV4-3 with TRBJ1-2; the D is unclear. Between the trimmed V and J ends, which lost 0 bases and 2 bases, there was a span of 13 bases. Germline V gene sequence: CDR1 LGHNA, CDR2 YSLEER. The CDR3 sequence is 16 residues long. CDR3: CASSQDNFPGNYGYTF. DNA of the CDR3: TGCGCCAGCAGCCAAGATAATTTCCCAGGCAACTATGGCTACACCTTC.

Of note for this clone: The sample holds other DNA sequences that translate to the same CDR3. CDR3 coding DNA: TGTGCCAGCAGCGTAGGTGGGACAGTTAATGAAAAACTGTTTTTT. It is translated as CASSVGGTVNEKLFF. The rearrangement uses TRBV9 and TRBJ1-4; 7 bases align to TRBD1. This CDR3 has 15 residues. CDR1 and CDR2 from the germline V gene are SGDLS and YYNGEE. The J segment lost 4 bases and the V segment lost 0 bases, leaving 3 bases of the junction unmatched.

Written as DNA, the CDR3 is TGCGCCAGCAGCCAAGATCCAGGGGAAGGCTACACCTTC. Amino acids: CASSQDPGEGYTF. The V gene is TRBV4-1, the J gene TRBJ1-2, with a tentative D call TRBD1 (6 bases). Germline V gene data show CDR1 as MGHRA and CDR2 as YSYEKL. The V gene lost 0 bases and the J gene lost 8 bases, with 10 bases spanning the gap. The CDR3 consists of 13 residues.

V gene TRBV6-5 combines with J gene TRBJ2-3; possibly TRBD2 for D (5 bases). CDR3 length equals 14 residues. Trimming shortened V by 8 bases and J by 0 bases, and 12 bases separated the two germline ends. In germline, CDR1 is MNHEY, CDR2 SVGAGI. This CDR3 reads CASGLAGSTDTQYF. The CDR3 coding sequence is TGTGCCAGCGGTCTAGCAGGTAGCACAGATACGCAGTATTTT.

This chain uses TRBV6-5 with TRBJ2-5; 7 bases map to TRBD1. CDR3 length: 16 amino acids. With 3 bases clipped from V and 3 bases from J, the junction kept 10 bases outside the gene matches. Germline loops: CDR1 MNHEY, CDR2 SVGAGI. The CDR3: CASSYSWTGRKETQYF. The CDR3 nucleotides are TGTGCCAGCAGTTATTCCTGGACAGGTCGAAAAGAGACCCAGTACTTC.

The J gene is TRBJ2-5, the V gene TRBV9; no firm D call. The CDR3 spans 16 residues. CDR1 SGDLS and CDR2 YYNGEE come from the germline V gene. V was pared by 3 bases and J by 1 base, with 16 bases between. The CDR3 loop reads CASSEGNDGVQETQYF. DNA for the CDR3: TGTGCCAGCAGCGAGGGAAACGACGGTGTCCAAGAGACCCAGTACTTC.